Listed below are T cell receptor beta chains from one sample, sequenced in a study of Ad26.COV2.S vaccination and SARS-CoV-2 variants. Repertoires were generated with immunoSEQ multiplex PCR, while TCRdb's copy carries only in-frame clones and drops some. The data contain over 6,000 clones, about four fifths of them singletons. The sequenced sample was peripheral blood, obtained after recovery from COVID-19. Source of these receptors: a human donor who had recovered from COVID-19. Each CDR3 is given with its conserved first and last residue. A D gene is named only where the DNA matches it firmly. Not all rows give a size; the values are once, few, many and, for expanded clones, a class.

>.|TRBV9|TRBJ2-7|16|.
CASSVGGRVGSYEQYF
TGTGCCAGCAGCGTAGGTGGGCGGGTCGGCTCCTACGAGCAGTACTTC
>.|TRBV7-2|TRBJ2-2|15|.
CASSLGAAGTGELFF
TGTGCCAGCAGCTTAGGTGCGGCGGGAACCGGGGAGCTGTTTTTT
>TRBD1|TRBV29-1|TRBJ2-2|14|.
CSVVQTGDSGELFF
TGCAGCGTTGTACAGACAGGGGACTCCGGGGAGCTGTTTTTT
>TRBD1|TRBV19|TRBJ1-6|15|.
CASTSRTGNNSPLHF
TGTGCCAGTACCTCTCGGACAGGGAATAATTCACCCCTCCACTTT
>.|TRBV7-9|TRBJ2-7|15|.
CASSLATGNSYEQYF
TGTGCCAGCAGCTTAGCGACAGGAAACTCCTACGAGCAGTACTTC
>TRBD1|TRBV6-2/TRBV6-3|TRBJ2-4|16|few
CASSYRGGQGRNIQYF
TGTGCCAGCAGTTACCGAGGAGGACAGGGGAGAAACATTCAGTACTTC
>TRBD1|TRBV5-5|TRBJ1-1|16|.
CASSLYGGGTGEKAFF
TGTGCCAGCAGCTTGTACGGCGGGGGGACAGGGGAGAAAGCTTTCTTT
>TRBD2|TRBV5-1|TRBJ2-5|15|.
CASRGLAGGGETQYF
TGCGCCAGCAGGGGACTAGCGGGGGGAGGAGAGACCCAGTACTTC
>.|TRBV4-3|TRBJ2-1|17|.
CASSQDMGPTPYNEQFF
TGCGCCAGCAGCCAAGATATGGGGCCGACACCCTACAATGAGCAGTTCTTC
>.|TRBV9|TRBJ2-5|15|.
CASSPLGGGGETQYF
TGTGCCAGCAGCCCCCTAGGCGGAGGGGGAGAGACCCAGTACTTC
>.|TRBV6-2/TRBV6-3|TRBJ2-3|19|once
CASSQRRGGFRRPSDTQYF
TGTGCCAGCAGTCAACGCCGTGGAGGGTTCCGTCGCCCCTCAGATACGCAGTATTTT
>.|TRBV18|TRBJ1-1|13|.
CASSRTPNTEAFF
TGTGCCAGCTCACGTACACCAAACACTGAAGCTTTCTTT
>.|TRBV30|TRBJ2-5|15|.
CAWSLNLGSQETQYF
TGTGCCTGGAGTCTAAACTTGGGGAGCCAAGAGACCCAGTACTTC
>.|TRBV28|TRBJ1-5|16|.
CASSWYQEGTRSAQHF
TGTGCCAGCAGTTGGTATCAGGAGGGCACCCGATCAGCCCAGCATTTT
>.|TRBV7-8|TRBJ1-3|15|.
CASSSSGGAGNTIYF
TGTGCCAGCAGCTCCTCCGGGGGGGCTGGAAACACCATATATTTT
>.|TRBV6-5|TRBJ1-1|14|.
CASSSAGQNTEAFF
TGTGCCAGCAGCTCCGCAGGGCAGAACACTGAAGCTTTCTTT
>.|TRBV18|TRBJ2-3|16|.
CASSPGIGGGTDTQYF
TGTGCCAGCTCACCAGGTATTGGAGGGGGCACAGATACGCAGTATTTT
>TRBD1|TRBV19|TRBJ2-4|13|.
CASGTGVQDIQYF
TGTGCCAGTGGGACAGGGGTTCAGGACATTCAGTACTTC
>.|TRBV28|TRBJ1-3|14|.
CASSKPSYGNTIYF
TGTGCCAGCAGCAAACCCAGCTATGGAAACACCATATATTTT
>.|TRBV18|TRBJ2-5|17|.
CASSPIDLAVRQETQYF
TGTGCCAGCTCACCAATCGACTTAGCGGTACGACAAGAGACCCAGTACTTC
>TRBD2|TRBV5-1|TRBJ2-5|16|.
CASSRGASGAQETQYF
TGCGCCAGCAGCCGGGGGGCTAGCGGGGCTCAAGAGACCCAGTACTTC
>.|TRBV10-3|TRBJ2-1|14|.
CAISEIRGSREQFF
TGTGCCATCAGTGAGATTCGAGGGTCTCGTGAGCAGTTCTTC
>TRBD1|TRBV25-1|TRBJ1-5|13|.
CASNRGHNQPQHF
TGTGCCAGCAACAGGGGGCACAATCAGCCCCAGCATTTT
>.|TRBV30|TRBJ1-3|11|.
CAWSGSNTIYF
TGTGCCTGGTCCGGATCAAACACCATATATTTT
>.|TRBV7-9|TRBJ2-3|14|.
CASSNRDNTDTQYF
TGTGCCAGCAGCAACCGGGATAACACAGATACGCAGTATTTT
>TRBD2|TRBV6-4|TRBJ2-1|15|.
CASSLASGRISEQFF
TGTGCCAGCAGTTTGGCTAGCGGGAGAATAAGTGAGCAGTTCTTC
>.|TRBV4-1|TRBJ1-5|19|.
CASSQEIPAGRGLNQPQHF
TGCGCCAGCAGCCAAGAGATCCCGGCGGGGAGGGGTCTTAATCAGCCCCAGCATTTT
>.|TRBV10-3|TRBJ1-1|13|.
CAISADSNTEAFF
TGTGCCATCAGTGCGGACAGTAACACTGAAGCTTTCTTT
>TRBD1|TRBV2|TRBJ1-3|16|few
CASSRQGAGSGNTIYF
TGTGCCAGCAGTCGACAGGGGGCCGGCTCTGGAAACACCATATATTTT
>.|TRBV4-3|TRBJ1-1|13|.
CASSLKSGTEAFF
TGCGCCAGCAGCCTGAAATCGGGCACTGAAGCTTTCTTT
>TRBD2|TRBV6-5|TRBJ2-2|14|.
CATAGELNTGELFF
TGTGCGACCGCGGGGGAACTGAACACCGGGGAGCTGTTTTTT
>.|TRBV19|TRBJ2-2|15|.
CASLSTAWGTGELFF
TGTGCCAGTTTGTCAACAGCGTGGGGGACCGGGGAGCTGTTTTTT
>.|TRBV5-1|TRBJ2-7|14|.
CASSLSQGGGEQYF
TGCGCCAGCAGCTTGTCCCAGGGAGGAGGCGAGCAGTACTTC
>TRBD1|TRBV2|TRBJ1-5|14|.
CASTGGYSNQPQHF
TGTGCCAGCACAGGGGGCTATAGCAATCAGCCCCAGCATTTT
>TRBD2|TRBV19|TRBJ2-7|16|.
CASSNLRLADSYEQYF
TGTGCCAGTAGTAACCTCCGGCTAGCGGACTCCTACGAGCAGTACTTC
>.|TRBV28|TRBJ1-2|14|.
CASSSVAMNYGYTF
TGTGCCAGCAGCAGTGTGGCCATGAACTATGGCTACACCTTC
>TRBD2|TRBV19|TRBJ2-7|15|.
CASSISSGRGYEQYF
TGTGCCAGTAGTATTTCGAGCGGGAGGGGCTACGAGCAGTACTTC
>.|TRBV3-1/TRBV3-2|TRBJ2-5|15|.
CASSQGVGSQETQYF
TGTGCCAGCAGCCAAGGGGTGGGGAGCCAAGAGACCCAGTACTTC
>TRBD1|TRBV7-6|TRBJ1-2|17|.
CASSLDAITGAAQGYTF
TGTGCCAGCAGCTTAGACGCAATAACAGGGGCAGCTCAAGGCTACACCTTC
>.|TRBV6-5|TRBJ1-1|15|.
CASPPRGAMNTEAFF
TGTGCCAGCCCCCCCCGGGGGGCAATGAACACTGAAGCTTTCTTT
>.|TRBV16|TRBJ2-2|14|once
CASSQMSIPGELFF
TGTGCCAGCAGCCAAATGAGTATCCCCGGGGAGCTGTTTTTT